The clone carrying this TCR beta chain was picked up one time. Methods used by the authors: Quantification of nucleated cells was approximated via reference gene primer amplification. Sequencing was performed with immunoSEQ multiplex PCR; in TCRdb, only in-frame clones are kept and a portion is missing. Clone size and V and J calls were adopted from that table, with D and trimming inferred from the DNA. The sample shows around 150,000 clones, around nine tenths of them seen only once. These data originate in a study of blood T cell repertoires in COVID-19. Study at large: PBMCs, B-cell-depleted T cells, or T cells provided the cDNA or gDNA that made up the material.

This CDR3 has 15 amino acids. Germline lookup yields CDR1 KGHSH and CDR2 LQKENI. V shed 6 bases and J 6 bases; nucleotides not matched to a gene: 13. The chain employs TRBV18 and TRBJ1-1; the match to TRBD1 covers 7 bases. The sequenced sample consisted of peripheral blood. This TCR derives from a woman aged 40 to 55 with acute or convalescent COVID-19. The CDR3 DNA follows: TGTGCCAGCTCGCCCCCGGACAGGAAAAAACCTGAAGCTTTCTTT. Translating gives CASSPPDRKKPEAFF. The full variable domain, completed using reference TRBV18 and TRBJ1-1, is NAGVMQNPRHLVRRRGQEARLRCSPMKGHSHVYWYRQLPEEGLKFMVYLQKENIIDESGMPKERFSAEFPKEGPSILRIQQVVRGDSAAYFCASSPPDRKKPEAFFGQGTRLTVV.